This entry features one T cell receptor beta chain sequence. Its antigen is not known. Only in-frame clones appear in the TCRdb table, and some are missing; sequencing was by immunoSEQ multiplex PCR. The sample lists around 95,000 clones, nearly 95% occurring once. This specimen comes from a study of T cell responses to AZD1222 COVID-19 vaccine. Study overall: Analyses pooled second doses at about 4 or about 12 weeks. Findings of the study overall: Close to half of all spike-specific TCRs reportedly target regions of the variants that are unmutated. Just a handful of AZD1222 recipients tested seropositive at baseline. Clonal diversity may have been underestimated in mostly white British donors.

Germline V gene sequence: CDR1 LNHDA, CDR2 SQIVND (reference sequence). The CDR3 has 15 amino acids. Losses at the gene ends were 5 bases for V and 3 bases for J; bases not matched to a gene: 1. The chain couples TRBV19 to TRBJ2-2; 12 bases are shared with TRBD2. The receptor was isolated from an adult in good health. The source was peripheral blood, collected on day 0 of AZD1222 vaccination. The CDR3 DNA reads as TGTGCCAGTAGTCGGACTAGCGGGGACACCGGGGAGCTGTTTTTT. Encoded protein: CASSRTSGDTGELFF. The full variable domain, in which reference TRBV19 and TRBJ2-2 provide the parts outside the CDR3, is DGGITQSPKYLFRKEGQNVTLSCEQNLNHDAMYWYRQDPGQGLRLIYYSQIVNDFQKGDIAEGYSVSREKKESFPLTVTSAQKNPTAFYLCASSRTSGDTGELFFGEGSRLTVL.